The subject of this entry is one T cell receptor beta chain. This clone has ten or more counts. Which antigen it targets is not known. Base qualities are not at hand, and no much larger clone is one base apart. The CDR3, from cysteine to phenylalanine, totals 17 residues. The retained sequence is limited to the CDR3, 51 bases, with the frame set at the first base. Between the V and J ends, shortened by 2 bases and 0 bases respectively, the junction contains 16 bases. Taken from the germline V gene (reference sequence), the CDR1 and CDR2 loops are MNHEY and SMNVEV. TCR beta CDR3 regions were amplified from genomic DNA with the immunoSEQ v3 hsTCRB kit using bias-controlled multiplex PCR. TCR libraries were sequenced on an Illumina NextSeq 500 to around 1.8 million read pairs for survey level or roughly 4.5-6.5 million for deep level. The published analysis was carried out like this. V, D and J genes were assigned, non-productive sequences were removed, and clonality was reported by immunoSEQ Analyzer software. Repertoires of infused TIL and blood were compared using productive Simpson clonality and the Morisita overlap index of productive TRB rearrangements. In its TCRdb copy, this immuneACCESS table keeps in-frame sequences only and misses some clones. Where compared with another copy, unresolved V genes explain less than half of these, and the others have no known cause. V, J and clone size are taken as reported in that table, and D and trimming were inferred from the DNA itself. A total of more than 90,000 clones appear in this sample, roughly two thirds of them only once. The ten largest clones take up approximately 11% of the sample.

The data are from a study of TIL therapy for anti-PD-1-resistant metastatic lung cancer (dated by TCRdb to about 2021). For the study in its entirety: A median age of about 59 years (range about 35-85) and a median tumor PD-L1 proportion score of 6% to 7% were recorded among enrolled patients. The cohort was predominantly lung adenocarcinoma, with a few EGFR-mutant and two ALK-rearranged tumors, and half of patients were current or former smokers. Across the cohort, whole-exome sequencing showed a median non-synonymous tumor mutation burden of roughly 1.5 mutations per megabase. Clonotypes were tracked across tumor, expanded TIL product and serial blood samples by T cell receptor beta sequencing of tumor and peripheral blood. Here is what the overall study found, with its caveats: Clonal turnover during TIL culture was high, and many clones enriched in the product were not detected in the baseline tumor, suggesting clonal contraction instead of faithful expansion. Compared with baseline intratumoral T cells, expanded TIL cultures were more clonal and less diverse (median clonality roughly 6.5% vs 31%, p < 0.0001). The study protocol defined all tumor marker inferences as exploratory. Generalizability was limited because the cohort was highly selected, with more treatment-naive, never-smoker and oncogene-addicted patients included than is typical.

The time point label for this specimen denotes: pre-treatment sample, taken before nivolumab and TIL therapy. The baseline tumor samples were excised metastases, mostly pleural nodules or supraclavicular lymph nodes, taken from the same resection that was used to grow TIL. Before any PD-1/PD-L1 blockade was given, tumors were harvested, nivolumab was then administered, and patients who progressed went on to receive lymphodepletion, an infusion of expanded TIL, and IL-2. Adults with stage 4 NSCLC were enrolled from 2017 to early 2020 in a dual-center phase I trial. The samples were obtained from a phase I trial that was single-arm and open-label and tested tumor-infiltrating lymphocyte therapy combined with nivolumab in advanced non-small cell lung cancer. Portions of each resected tumor were snap-frozen in liquid nitrogen and stored at -80 °C. Tumor regions of interest were chosen on H&E sections by laser-capture macrodissection, pulverized into roughly 14 mg aliquots, and extracted with Qiagen Allprep kits.

Source: tumor tissue, taken at baseline. The chain employs TRBV27 and TRBJ1-1; no D gene is confidently identified. This clonotype originated in a person between 25 and 79 years old with non-small cell lung cancer. The sequence in DNA is TGTGCCAGCAGTTTAGGTCGTGAGGGAGGTATGAACACTGAAGCTTTCTTT. Its coded protein is CASSLGREGGMNTEAFF.